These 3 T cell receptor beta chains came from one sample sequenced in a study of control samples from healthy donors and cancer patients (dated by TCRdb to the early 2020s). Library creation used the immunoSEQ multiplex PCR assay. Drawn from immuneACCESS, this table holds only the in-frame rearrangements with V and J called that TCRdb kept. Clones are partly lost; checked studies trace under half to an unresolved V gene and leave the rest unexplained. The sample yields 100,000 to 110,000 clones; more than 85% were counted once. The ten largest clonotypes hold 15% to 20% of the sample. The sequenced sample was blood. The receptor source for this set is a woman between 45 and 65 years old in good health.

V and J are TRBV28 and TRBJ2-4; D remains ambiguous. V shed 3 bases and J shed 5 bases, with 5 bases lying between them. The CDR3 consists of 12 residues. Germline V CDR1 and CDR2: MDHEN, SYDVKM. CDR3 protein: CASSLGQNIQYF. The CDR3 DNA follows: TGTGCCAGCAGTTTGGGTCAAAACATTCAGTACTTC.

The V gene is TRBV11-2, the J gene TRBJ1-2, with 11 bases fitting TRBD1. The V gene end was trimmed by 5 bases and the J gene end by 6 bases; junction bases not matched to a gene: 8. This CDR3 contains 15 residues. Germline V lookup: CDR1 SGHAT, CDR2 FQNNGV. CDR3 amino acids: CASSVSGTGGNGYTF. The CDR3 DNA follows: TGTGCCAGCAGCGTTTCCGGGACAGGGGGGAATGGCTACACCTTC.

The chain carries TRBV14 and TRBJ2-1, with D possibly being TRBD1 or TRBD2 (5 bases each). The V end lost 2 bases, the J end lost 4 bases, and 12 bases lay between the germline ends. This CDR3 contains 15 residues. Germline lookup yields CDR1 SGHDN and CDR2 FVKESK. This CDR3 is CASSQQGEFYNEQFF. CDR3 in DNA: TGTGCCAGCAGCCAACAGGGAGAGTTTTACAATGAGCAGTTCTTC.